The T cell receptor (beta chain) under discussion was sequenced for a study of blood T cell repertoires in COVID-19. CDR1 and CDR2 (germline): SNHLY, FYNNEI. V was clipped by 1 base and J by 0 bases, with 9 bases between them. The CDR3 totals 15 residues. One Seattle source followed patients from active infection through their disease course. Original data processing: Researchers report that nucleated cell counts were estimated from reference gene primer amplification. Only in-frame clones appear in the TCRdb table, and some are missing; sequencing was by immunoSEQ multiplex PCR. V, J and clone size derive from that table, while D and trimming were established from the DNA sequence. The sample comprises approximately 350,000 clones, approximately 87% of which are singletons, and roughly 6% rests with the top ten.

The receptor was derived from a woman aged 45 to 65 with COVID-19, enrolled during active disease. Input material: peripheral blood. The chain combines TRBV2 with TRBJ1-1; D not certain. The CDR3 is CASSEDAAVNTEAFF. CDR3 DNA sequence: TGTGCCAGCAGTGAAGACGCCGCAGTGAACACTGAAGCTTTCTTT. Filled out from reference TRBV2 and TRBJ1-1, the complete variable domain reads EPEVTQTPSHQVTQMGQEVILRCVPISNHLYFYWYRQILGQKVEFLVSFYNNEISEKSEIFDDQFSVERPDGSNFTLKIRSTKLEDSAMYFCASSEDAAVNTEAFFGQGTRLTVV.